This T cell receptor (beta chain) comes out of a study of PD-1 blockade in classical Hodgkin lymphoma. This clone was observed a few times. Clones were read by immunoSEQ multiplex PCR, and TCRdb kept only the in-frame ones, dropping some. The table lists tens of thousands of clones, around 90% of them singletons, with around 20% in the top ten. Exposure to brentuximab vedotin varied, and each patient had relapsed following autologous stem cell transplantation. The CDR3 extends over 17 amino acids. V was clipped by 6 bases and J by 0 bases; unmatched bases: 11. Germline V gene sequence: CDR1 WNHNN, CDR2 SYGVQD (reference sequence).

This TCR was sampled from a human donor with classical Hodgkin lymphoma. Sequenced here: peripheral blood mononuclear cells (PBMCs), sampled at baseline. V and J are TRBV10-1 and TRBJ2-3; 8 bases align to TRBD2. The CDR3 nucleotides are TGCGCCAGCAGCCCTGATTTTAGCGGGGCCAGCACAGATACGCAGTATTTT. Its translation: CASSPDFSGASTDTQYF.